This T cell receptor beta chain was sequenced for a study of T cell changes during pregnancy in multiple sclerosis. Germline V gives CDR1 LGHNA, CDR2 YSLEER. V lost 0 bases, J lost 6 bases, and 12 bases lay in between. The length of the CDR3 is 15 residues. Sequenced by immunoSEQ multiplex PCR; TCRdb stores in-frame clones only, minus some. The sample includes some 31,000 clones, about 89% seen only once; the top ten take over 5%. The TCR sequence derives from a female donor with multiple sclerosis, enrolled in a pregnancy study. The chain recombines TRBV4-3 with TRBJ2-1, with TRBD2 as a possible D gene (6 bases). The input for sequencing was CD8+ T cells from peripheral blood mononuclear cells, taken in the second trimester of pregnancy. CDR3 in amino acids: CASSQDQETSNEQFF. Written as DNA, the CDR3 is TGCGCCAGCAGCCAAGATCAGGAGACTAGCAATGAGCAGTTCTTC.